One sample yielded the 8 T cell receptor beta chains listed below, sequenced in a study of post-analysis software for immune sequencing data. Whole-study findings and limits: Comparison of patients with controls showed five TRBV segments more frequent in patients, TRBV5-6, TRBV5-1 and TRBV20-1 among them.

Prepared TCR beta cDNA libraries contained unique molecular identifiers. TCRdb itself ran the PCR reads through MiXCR, one entry per CDR3 protein. Among about 540,000 distinct CDR3 sequences listed, around a third were seen once. Their specific antigens are unknown. The sequenced material came from blood. The receptors originated from a girl aged 2-17 years with multiple sclerosis.

The chain carries TRBV6-1 and TRBJ1-2; possibly TRBD1 for D (6 bases). The CDR3 contains 14 residues. V shed 6 bases and J shed 8 bases, with 19 bases lying between them. CDR1 and CDR2 from the germline V gene are MNHNS and SASEGT. CDR3 loop: CASRGGRQEEGYTF. As DNA, the CDR3 is TGTGCCAGCAGGGGGGGGCGTCAGGAGGAGGGCTACACCTTC.

The rearrangement uses TRBV5-1 and TRBJ1-2, with D uncertain. The V gene's germline CDR1 is SGHRS and CDR2 YFSETQ. V lost 5 bases and J 4 bases, leaving 15 bases between the germline ends. The CDR3 has 14 amino acids. CDR3 nucleotides: TGCGCCAGCAGACGCGAGGGAGCTAGCTATGGCTACACCTTC. This gives the protein CASRREGASYGYTF.

The rearrangement joins TRBV24-1 to TRBJ2-3; the D is unclear. Germline-derived CDR1 and CDR2 are KGHDR and SFDVKD. V was clipped by 4 bases and J by 0 bases, with 10 bases between them. The CDR3 loop spans 15 amino acids. Here the CDR3 reads CATSDPTDSTDTQYF. CDR3 nucleotide sequence: TGTGCCACCAGTGACCCTACAGATAGCACAGATACGCAGTATTTT.

This clonotype was seen more than once but under ten times. This chain connects TRBV7-3 to TRBJ2-1, with TRBD2 identical over 7 bases. Germline CDR1 and CDR2: SGHTA and FQGTGA. After removal of 3 bases from V and 7 bases from J, the junction contained 12 bases not matched to a gene. The length of the CDR3 is 16 residues. As DNA, the CDR3 is TGTGCCAGCAGCTTTGGGGCGGGGGTGTTTGGGAATGAGCAGTTCTTC. It specifies CASSFGAGVFGNEQFF. The variable domain in full, with the rest retrieved from reference TRBV7-3 and TRBJ2-1, is GAGVSQTPSNKVTEKGKYVELRCDPISGHTALYWYRQSLGQGPEFLIYFQGTGAADDSGLPNDRFFAVRPEGSVSTLKIQRTERGDSAVYLCASSFGAGVFGNEQFFGPGTRLTVL.

The chain is built from TRBV13 and TRBJ2-5; possibly TRBD1 or TRBD2 for D (5 bases each). Trimming pared 3 bases from V and 4 bases from J, leaving 12 bases between. This CDR3 has 14 amino acids. CDR1 is PRHDT and CDR2 is FYEKMQ in the germline V gene (reference sequence). For the CDR3, the DNA is TGTGCCAGCAGCTTTAGTCCGGGACGAGAGACCCAGTACTTC. Encoded protein: CASSFSPGRETQYF.

This clonotype occurred a few times. The chain has TRBV5-1 and TRBJ2-3; 7 positions agree with TRBD1. Germline V gene sequence: CDR1 SGHRS, CDR2 YFSETQ. The V gene end was trimmed by 4 bases and the J gene end by 6 bases; junction bases not matched to a gene: 8. The CDR3 has 14 residues. The CDR3, as DNA: TGCGCCAGCAGCGACCGACAGGGTAGGGATACGCAGTATTTT. Translating it yields CASSDRQGRDTQYF.

The CDR3 region is CASSLYTDTEAFF. DNA for the CDR3: TGTGCCAGCAGCTTGTACACAGACACTGAAGCTTTCTTT. This chain connects TRBV11-2 to TRBJ1-1; no firm D call. The CDR3 totals 13 residues. Germline V gene lookup returns CDR1 SGHAT and CDR2 FQNNGV. Trimming pared 3 bases from V and 3 bases from J, leaving 8 bases between.

This clonotype has at least ten counts. V and J are TRBV29-1 and TRBJ2-3; a possible D gene is TRBD2 (6 bases). Between the trimmed V and J ends, which lost 7 bases and 1 base, there was a span of 6 bases. The germline V gene encodes CDR1 SQVTM and CDR2 ANQGSEA. The CDR3 is made up of 11 amino acids. The CDR3: CSAGGTDTQYF. CDR3 bases: TGCAGCGCGGGGGGCACAGATACGCAGTATTTT.